These 11 T cell receptor beta chains share one sample of origin, sequenced in a study of blood T cell repertoires in COVID-19. Sequenced by immunoSEQ multiplex PCR; TCRdb stores in-frame clones only, minus some. Of roughly 150,000 clones in the sample, 79% were seen once. The sequenced sample was PBMCs or T cells enriched from blood (not recorded which). These receptors all come from a woman aged 70-85 years in a cohort exposed to, infected with or recovered from COVID-19 (not recorded which).

This rearrangement joins TRBV28 to TRBJ2-7; D might be TRBD2 (6 bases). This CDR3 has 11 residues. CDR1 and CDR2 (germline): MDHEN, SYDVKM. V lost 11 bases and J 4 bases, leaving 12 bases between the germline ends. CDR3 sequence: CAAGTDYEQYF. The CDR3 DNA reads as TGTGCCGCCGGGACTGATTACGAGCAGTACTTC.

The chain joins TRBV7-2 to TRBJ2-7, with 7 nucleotides matching TRBD2. The CDR3 totals 15 residues. V lost 5 bases, J lost 2 bases, and 9 bases stayed unmatched. CDR1 SGHTA and CDR2 FQGNSA come from the germline V gene. The CDR3 region is CASSQGGLHTYEQYF. In DNA, the CDR3 is TGTGCCAGCAGCCAGGGAGGGCTTCACACCTACGAGCAGTACTTC.

The gene calls are TRBV6-6 and TRBJ1-1, with 9 bases lining up with TRBD1. Germline trimming cut 5 bases from V and 4 bases from J; bases unmatched to any gene: 8. This CDR3 has 15 amino acids. The V gene's germline CDR1 is MNHNY and CDR2 SVGAGI (reference sequence). The chain's CDR3 is CASSRALDRGTEAFF. In DNA, the CDR3 is TGTGCCAGCAGTCGAGCACTGGACAGGGGCACTGAAGCTTTCTTT.

The V and J genes are TRBV7-9 and TRBJ2-2; the D is unclear. Trimming took 6 bases from V and 2 from J, leaving 7 bases between them. Germline V gene lookup returns CDR1 SEHNR and CDR2 FQNEAQ (reference sequence). The CDR3 has 13 amino acids. CDR3 loop: CASRTRNTGELFF. The DNA for the CDR3 is TGTGCCAGCAGAACACGAAACACCGGGGAGCTGTTTTTT.

V gene TRBV18 combines with J gene TRBJ2-1, with 8 bases aligning to TRBD2. Germline trimming cut 6 bases from V and 6 bases from J; bases unmatched to any gene: 7. CDR1 and CDR2 from the germline V gene are KGHSH and LQKENI. The CDR3 length is 14 residues. The CDR3 sequence is CASSPRAGGNEQFF. The CDR3 DNA follows: TGTGCCAGCTCCCCCCGGGCGGGAGGCAATGAGCAGTTCTTC. The complete variable domain, with remaining parts taken from reference TRBV18 and TRBJ2-1, reads NAGVMQNPRHLVRRRGQEARLRCSPMKGHSHVYWYRQLPEEGLKFMVYLQKENIIDESGMPKERFSAEFPKEGPSILRIQQVVRGDSAAYFCASSPRAGGNEQFFGPGTRLTVL.

The chain links TRBV7-3 to TRBJ2-3; the D is unclear. V was cut by 3 bases and J by 7 bases, with 11 bases left in between. Germline lookup yields CDR1 SGHTA and CDR2 FQGTGA. The CDR3 has 13 amino acids. This CDR3 reads CASSFGDSNTQYF. CDR3 in DNA: TGTGCCAGCAGCTTCGGAGACTCAAATACGCAGTATTTT.

The chain is built from TRBV5-1 and TRBJ2-7, with D perhaps TRBD2 (5 bases). This CDR3 has 12 amino acids. V gave up 5 bases and J gave up 3 bases, with 9 bases separating them. Germline loops: CDR1 SGHRS, CDR2 YFSETQ. The CDR3 region is CASRMGVYEQYF. CDR3 sequence (DNA): TGCGCCAGCAGAATGGGAGTCTACGAGCAGTACTTC. Variable domain in full (rest from reference TRBV5-1 and TRBJ2-7): KAGVTQTPRYLIKTRGQQVTLSCSPISGHRSVSWYQQTPGQGLQFLFEYFSETQRNKGNFPGRFSGRQFSNSRSEMNVSTLELGDSALYLCASRMGVYEQYFGPGTRLTVT.

This clone has just a few counts. The chain is built from TRBV6-2 or TRBV6-3 and TRBJ2-4; 7 positions match TRBD2. Germline V lookup: CDR1 MNHEY, CDR2 SVGEGT. V lost 5 bases to trimming and J lost 9 bases; unmatched junction nucleotides: 13. CDR3 length: 15 amino acids. The CDR3 coding sequence is TGTGCCAGCAGTCCGACCTTAGCGGGTCTGGGCATTCAGTACTTC. Translation gives CASSPTLAGLGIQYF.

In regard to this clone: A read error may produce the germline difference seen at one junction end. The V call is TRBV28, the J call TRBJ1-1, with TRBD1 identical over 7 bases. The germline gives CDR1 MDHEN, CDR2 SYDVKM. The CDR3 sequence is 15 residues long. CDR3 sequence reads: CASRFSPGGDTEAFF. The DNA of the CDR3 is TGTGCCAGCCGTTTTTCCCCAGGGGGAGACACTGAAGCTTTCTTT.

V gene TRBV5-4 combines with J gene TRBJ2-7; weak D call: TRBD1 (6 bases). The CDR3 length is 15 residues. In germline, CDR1 is SGHNT, CDR2 YYREEE (reference sequence). Trimming removed 0 bases from V and 4 bases from J, with 14 bases in between. The CDR3 nucleotides are TGTGCCAGCAGCTTGGGCTCTGGGGGCGGGTACGAGCAGTACTTC. Encoded protein: CASSLGSGGGYEQYF. The full variable domain, its missing parts supplied by reference TRBV5-4 and TRBJ2-7, is ETGVTQSPTHLIKTRGQQVTLRCSSQSGHNTVSWYQQALGQGPQFIFQYYREEENGRGNFPPRFSGLQFPNYSSELNVNALELDDSALYLCASSLGSGGGYEQYFGPGTRLTVT.

The rearrangement joins TRBV4-1 to TRBJ2-4; 10 positions agree with TRBD2. The CDR3 spans 17 residues. Germline V gene data show CDR1 as MGHRA and CDR2 as YSYEKL. The V and J ends lost 1 base and 4 bases, in that order; junction bases with no gene match: 7. DNA for the CDR3: TGCGCCAGCAGCCAAGCAGGGGCAGCGGGAGGGAAAAACATTCAGTACTTC. Amino acids: CASSQAGAAGGKNIQYF.